This T cell receptor beta chain appears in the sequencing data of a study of OX40 agonist ivuxolimab in advanced cancers. The overall study: The patients' treatment was ivuxolimab, an agonistic anti-OX40 (CD134) antibody. Partial responses were recorded for three patients, including one with hepatocellular carcinoma and two with cutaneous melanoma. Allowance was made for prior anti-PD-1, anti-PD-L1 or anti-CTLA-4 therapy, and 40% had some.

In the case of this clone: No antigen is known for it.

With V trimmed by 9 bases and J by 7 bases, 6 bases remained unmatched. The V gene's germline CDR1 is SNHLY and CDR2 FYNNEI. The CDR3 contains 11 residues. Overall study results and limits: Among T cells, CD8+ cells averaged more expanded clones than CD4+ cells.

Data came from immunoSEQ multiplex PCR; TCRdb stores just in-frame clones and leaves some out. Altogether approximately 66,000 clones are present, roughly 85% being singletons, with the ten largest covering roughly 0.8%. The sequence was obtained from an adult with an advanced solid tumor such as melanoma, head and neck, liver or kidney cancer. The chain is built from TRBV2 and TRBJ2-7; 7 positions match TRBD1. The sequencing here drew on CD4+ or CD8+ T cells sorted from blood, taken in a trial of the OX40 agonist ivuxolimab. CDR3 region: CASLGGEEQYF. The CDR3 DNA reads as TGTGCCAGTCTAGGGGGCGAAGAGCAGTACTTC.